This TCR beta chain emerged from a study of cytomegalovirus exposure and HLA in healthy donors. This clone was detected only once. The antigen is unknown. The PCR contained 60 Vbeta and 13 Jbeta primers. TCRdb keeps only in-frame clones here, not all; method: immunoSEQ multiplex PCR. Of over 150,000 clones in the sample, roughly 80% were seen once. The CDR3 length is 15 residues. Trimming cost V 0 bases and J 8 bases; bases outside gene matches: 8. The V gene's germline CDR1 is SGDLS and CDR2 YYNGEE. Study-level findings and limits: The investigators catalogued about 170 TCR beta chains as cytomegalovirus-associated.

The sample consisted of PBMCs. This chain joins TRBV9 and TRBJ1-5; 7 nucleotides align to TRBD1. The TCR sequence derives from a human donor in good health. CDR3 amino acids: CASSVAGGRTEPQHF. CDR3 DNA sequence: TGTGCCAGCAGCGTAGCAGGGGGACGAACGGAGCCCCAGCATTTT.